The next 23 T cell receptor beta chains were all read from a single sample in a study of molecular identifiers for immune sequencing clone quantification. TCRdb re-derived calls from the PCR reads in MiXCR, one entry per CDR3 protein. The sample holds roughly 630,000 distinct CDR3 sequences, about 25% seen once. Sequencing was done on a sample of naive CD8+ T cells from blood, with Jurkat cell RNA spiked in. Subset: FACS-sorted CD8+CD4-CCR7+CD45RA+ naive T cells. These receptors originate from a human donor in good health. Some libraries in this study had Jurkat cell RNA spiked in.

In this sample, this clonotype turned up many times. This rearrangement joins TRBV19 to TRBJ2-3; D is undetermined. This CDR3 spans 12 amino acids. Germline V gives CDR1 LNHDA, CDR2 SQIVND (reference sequence). The V end lost 11 bases, the J end lost 3 bases, and 12 bases lay between the germline ends. CDR3: CASSGVTDTQYF. CDR3 DNA: TGTGCCTCCAGTGGGGTAACAGATACGCAGTATTTT. The variable domain in full, with the rest retrieved from reference TRBV19 and TRBJ2-3, is DGGITQSPKYLFRKEGQNVTLSCEQNLNHDAMYWYRQDPGQGLRLIYYSQIVNDFQKGDIAEGYSVSREKKESFPLTVTSAQKNPTAFYLCASSGVTDTQYFGPGTRLTVL.

This clonotype showed up many times. V is TRBV7-9 and J is TRBJ2-3, with 8 nucleotides matching TRBD2. The CDR3 covers 15 residues. Germline V CDR1 and CDR2: SEHNR, FQNEAQ (reference sequence). Trimming at V came to 5 bases and at J to 5 bases, leaving 9 bases not matched to a gene. Written as DNA, the CDR3 is TGTGCCAGCAGCCCGAGCGGGAGCGCACAAGATACGCAGTATTTT. It yields the protein CASSPSGSAQDTQYF.

Many counts were recorded for this clonotype. The chain combines TRBV12-3 or TRBV12-4 with TRBJ2-2; D gene uncertain. The CDR3 extends over 13 amino acids. Trimming removed 7 bases from V and 7 bases from J, with 13 bases in between. Written as DNA, the CDR3 is TGTGCCAGCACCCCCGACGGTAGCGGGGAGCTGTTTTTT. It specifies CASTPDGSGELFF.

V gene TRBV27 combines with J gene TRBJ2-7; possibly TRBD1 for D (6 bases). Trimming pared 8 bases from V and 6 bases from J, leaving 23 bases between. There are 15 residues in the CDR3. CDR1 is MNHEY, CDR2 SMNVEV, per germline (reference sequence). CDR3 sequence (DNA): TGTGCCAGCTCATCAGGCGGACAGCGATATTTCGAGCAGTACTTC. Its translation: CASSSGGQRYFEQYF.

This clonotype showed up just a few times. A much larger clone lies one base from this, so it may be a read error. The chain employs TRBV7-2 and TRBJ2-3, with TRBD2 matching 7 bases. CDR1 and CDR2 (germline): SGHTA, FQGNSA. Trimming at V came to 1 base and at J to 2 bases, leaving 9 bases not matched to a gene. The CDR3 spans 17 residues. The CDR3 sequence is CASSLGASGRYTDTQYF. CDR3 nucleotides: TGTGCCAGCAGCTTAGGTGCTAGCGGAAGGTACACAGATACGCAGTATTTT. Full variable domain (remainder filled in from reference TRBV7-2 and TRBJ2-3): GAGVSQSPSNKVTEKGKDVELRCDPISGHTALYWYRQSLGQGLEFLIYFQGNSAPDKSGLPSDRFSAERTGGSVSTLTIQRTQQEDSAVYLCASSLGASGRYTDTQYFGPGTRLTVL.

The gene calls are TRBV4-1 and TRBJ2-5, with 8 bases lining up with TRBD1. CDR1 MGHRA and CDR2 YSYEKL come from the germline V gene. The CDR3 length is 17 residues. With 0 bases clipped from V and 5 bases from J, the junction kept 11 bases outside the gene matches. The CDR3: CASSQEPLGQGAETQYF. The CDR3 nucleotides read TGCGCCAGCAGCCAAGAGCCCCTGGGTCAGGGGGCGGAGACCCAGTACTTC.

This clonotype was seen a handful of times. The chain is built from TRBV3-1 and TRBJ1-1; D gene uncertain. The CDR3 extends over 14 amino acids. Germline CDR1 and CDR2: LGHDT and YNNKEL (reference sequence). Trimming shortened V by 1 base and J by 3 bases, and 9 bases separated the two germline ends. The CDR3 sequence is CASSQGKWDTEAFF. The CDR3 nucleotides read TGTGCCAGCAGCCAAGGGAAATGGGACACTGAAGCTTTCTTT.

The V gene is TRBV20-1, the J gene TRBJ2-1, with D uncertain. The CDR3 runs 13 residues. Germline values: CDR1 DFQATT, CDR2 SNEGSKA (reference sequence). The CDR3 coding sequence is TGCAGCAGTTGGGTTACGTCCTACAATGAGCAGTTCTTC. Translating gives CSSWVTSYNEQFF.

This clonotype appeared once. The chain is built from TRBV27 and TRBJ2-7, with D maybe TRBD2 (5 bases). The V end was cut by 3 bases, the J end by 3 bases, with 12 bases between. Germline assignment: CDR1 MNHEY and CDR2 SMNVEV (reference sequence). The CDR3 has 14 residues. In DNA, the CDR3 is TGTGCCAGCAGTTTTAGAGCGGACTTCTACGAGCAGTACTTC. Translation: CASSFRADFYEQYF.

The rearrangement uses TRBV3-1 and TRBJ2-7; 8 bases align to TRBD1. With V trimmed by 2 bases and J by 2 bases, 8 bases remained unmatched. From germline, CDR1 is LGHDT and CDR2 YNNKEL (reference sequence). The CDR3 runs 16 residues. DNA of the CDR3: TGTGCCAGCAGCCAATGGACAGGGATAGAGGCCTACGAGCAGTACTTC. This gives the protein CASSQWTGIEAYEQYF.

Of note for this clonotype: One junction end disagrees with the germline gene, perhaps due to a read error. The chain is built from TRBV4-1 and TRBJ2-1; a possible D gene is TRBD1 (6 bases). Germline-derived CDR1 and CDR2 are MGHRA and YSYEKL. The CDR3 contains 18 residues. The CDR3 nucleotides are TGCGCCAGCAGCCAAGCCCCTACTACAGGGATGGTCTACAATGAGCAGTTCTTT. Protein: CASSQAPTTGMVYNEQFF.

Notes on this clonotype: Being one base from a much bigger clone, this may be a read error. This chain links TRBV6-5 with TRBJ2-1; D may match TRBD1 or TRBD2 (5 bases each). From germline, CDR1 is MNHEY and CDR2 SVGAGI. CDR3 length: 17 amino acids. The CDR3 DNA reads as TGTGCCGGCAGACCATCACCGGGACGGGGATTTTTGGATGAGCAGTTCTTC. This codes for CAGRPSPGRGFLDEQFF.

This clonotype was counted many times. V is TRBV28 and J is TRBJ2-7, with D possibly TRBD2 on 7 matching bases. The CDR3 sequence is 14 residues long. Trimming cost V 4 bases and J 1 base, with 11 bases left between them. In germline, CDR1 is MDHEN, CDR2 SYDVKM. Here the CDR3 reads CASSWGGVSYEQYF. CDR3 DNA: TGTGCCAGCAGTTGGGGGGGCGTGTCCTACGAGCAGTACTTC. Using reference TRBV28 and TRBJ2-7 for the parts outside the CDR3, the full variable domain is DVKVTQSSRYLVKRTGEKVFLECVQDMDHENMFWYRQDPGLGLRLIYFSYDVKMKEKGDIPEGYSVSREKKERFSLILESASTNQTSMYLCASSWGGVSYEQYFGPGTRLTVT.

Of note for this clonotype: A read error may explain this, as a much larger clone is one base away. The V call is TRBV4-3, the J call TRBJ1-5, with D unresolved. CDR1 is LGHNA, CDR2 YSLEER, per germline. This CDR3 is built from 16 residues. V lost 0 bases and J lost 5, with 14 bases in between. CDR3 sequence: CASSQDREVAYQPQHF. The CDR3 DNA sequence: TGCGCCAGCAGCCAAGATCGGGAGGTAGCGTATCAGCCCCAGCATTTT.

A few counts support this clonotype. V gene TRBV11-3 combines with J gene TRBJ2-5; 7 bases agree with TRBD1. CDR3 length equals 13 residues. Germline CDR1 reads SGHNT; CDR2 reads YENEEA. V gave up 6 bases and J gave up 5 bases; unmatched junction bases: 6. The DNA of the CDR3 is TGTGCCAGCAGTTCAGGGACAGCTGAGACCCAGTACTTC. Translated, it gives CASSSGTAETQYF.

Note on this clonotype: This may come from a read error, since a much larger clone is one base off. V gene TRBV12-3 or TRBV12-4 combines with J gene TRBJ2-5; D not resolved. The CDR3 extends over 15 amino acids. As DNA, the CDR3 is TGTGCCAGCAGTCCCGGACGGTTTTACCAAGAGACCCGGTACTTC. Encoded protein: CASSPGRFYQETRYF.

This clonotype was detected ten times or more. The CDR3 spells CAWSLVGGLEGEQYF. The CDR3 nucleotides read TGTGCCTGGAGCCTAGTAGGAGGGCTGGAGGGAGAGCAGTACTTC. The rearrangement joins TRBV30 to TRBJ2-7, with TRBD2 as a possible D gene (6 bases). V was clipped by 3 bases and J by 7 bases, with 22 bases between them. The CDR3 contains 15 residues. Germline CDR1 reads GTSNPN; CDR2 reads SVGIG (reference sequence).

The chain links TRBV19 to TRBJ2-2; TRBD1 matches 9 bases. V dropped 6 bases and J dropped 5; count of bases not matched to a gene: 7. This CDR3 has 15 residues. Germline V CDR1 and CDR2: LNHDA, SQIVND (reference sequence). The CDR3 DNA is TGTGCCAGTAGCCGGACAGGGGATTCAACCGGGGAGCTGTTTTTT. As protein: CASSRTGDSTGELFF.

At least ten counts were recorded for this clonotype. This rearrangement joins TRBV24-1 to TRBJ2-2; D not certain. The V and J ends lost 5 bases and 7 bases respectively, with 4 bases between them. The CDR3 length is 11 residues. CDR1 and CDR2 (germline): KGHDR, SFDVKD. For the CDR3, the DNA is TGTGCCACCAGTGCCCGCGGGGAGCTGTTTTTT. Translation: CATSARGELFF.

This chain uses TRBV25-1 with TRBJ2-1; D might be TRBD1 (6 bases). This CDR3 has 20 amino acids. CDR1 and CDR2 (germline): MGHDK, SYGVNS. Trimming stripped 3 bases from V and 5 bases from J, with 29 bases between. The CDR3 bases are TGTGCCAGCAGTGATTGGGACATGCGGAAAGGGTTTGGGTCCCACAATGAGCAGTTCTTC. It specifies CASSDWDMRKGFGSHNEQFF.

Of note for this clonotype: One junction end does not reproduce the germline sequence, and a read error may be involved. This sequence joins TRBV30 and TRBJ2-2; D is perhaps TRBD2 (5 bases). The CDR3 length is 15 residues. The V gene's germline CDR1 is GTSNPN and CDR2 SVGIG (reference sequence). The CDR3 DNA follows: TGTGCCTGGATGCTACGACAAACGAACACCGGGGAGCTGCTTTTT. It codes for CAWMLRQTNTGELLF.

This clonotype was detected many times. The genes are TRBV15 and TRBJ1-3; 12 bases map to TRBD1. CDR3 length equals 19 residues. The trim removed 0 bases at V and 3 bases at J, leaving 9 bases unmatched. CDR1 LNHNV and CDR2 YYDKDF come from the germline V gene (reference sequence). CDR3 amino acids: CATSREWGTGGADGNTIYF. CDR3 bases: TGTGCCACCAGCAGAGAATGGGGGACAGGGGGCGCGGATGGAAACACCATATATTTT.

This clonotype has a single count. V is TRBV29-1 and J is TRBJ1-2, with TRBD1 as a possible D gene (6 bases). Trimming cost V 6 bases and J 5 bases, with 22 bases left between them. This CDR3 is built from 15 residues. Germline V gives CDR1 SQVTM, CDR2 ANQGSEA. The CDR3 sequence is CSVSSGQGKGYGYTF. The CDR3 region has the DNA TGCAGCGTATCCTCGGGACAAGGCAAAGGGTATGGCTACACCTTC.